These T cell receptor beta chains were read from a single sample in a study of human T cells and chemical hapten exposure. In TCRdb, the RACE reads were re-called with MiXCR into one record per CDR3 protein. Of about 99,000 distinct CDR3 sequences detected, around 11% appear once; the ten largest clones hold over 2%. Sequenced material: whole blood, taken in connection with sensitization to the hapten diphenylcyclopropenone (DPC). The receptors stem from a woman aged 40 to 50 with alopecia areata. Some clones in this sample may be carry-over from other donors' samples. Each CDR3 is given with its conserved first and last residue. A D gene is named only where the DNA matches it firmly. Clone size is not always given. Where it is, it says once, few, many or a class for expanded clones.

TGTGCCAGCAGTCTACCGAGGACAGGCATTCGCTACACCTTC CASSLPRTGIRYTF TRBV28 TRBD1 many TRBJ1-2
TGCGCCAGCAGCCAATCCCGGGACTACGAGCAGTACTTC CASSQSRDYEQYF TRBV4-3 NA many TRBJ2-7
TGTGCCAGCAGCCAAGATTCTCTAGTCCCCCGAAAGCGGGAGGGCCAGTTCCGCAATGAGCAGTTCTTC CASSQDSLVPRKREGQFRNEQFF TRBV3-2 NA NA TRBJ2-1
TGCAGTGCTATAGTCAGTAGCGGGGGTAAGGCCTACGAGCAGTACTTC CSAIVSSGGKAYEQYF TRBV20-1 TRBD2 NA TRBJ2-7
TGTGCCAGCAGCAAGACAGGGTCCAGCTACGAGCAGTACTTC CASSKTGSSYEQYF TRBV5-4 TRBD1 NA TRBJ2-7
TGCAGCGTAGCCGGGACAGGGCCCTACAATGAGCAGTTCTTC CSVAGTGPYNEQFF TRBV29-1 TRBD1 few TRBJ2-1
TGTGCCAGCAGTTTCTCTAGCGGGAGGGCCCGGACCGGGGAGCTGTTTTTT CASSFSSGRARTGELFF TRBV6-2/TRBV6-3 TRBD2 many TRBJ2-2
TGTGCCAGCAGCTTACGCGGAGCGGGAGGATCCGATACGCAGTATTTT CASSLRGAGGSDTQYF TRBV7-2 TRBD2 many TRBJ2-3
TGCAGTGCTAGACGACGGCCGAACACTGAAGCTTTCTTT CSARRRPNTEAFF TRBV20-1 NA NA TRBJ1-1
TGCAGCGTTGAAGTTACAGCGGTGGAGACCCAGTACTTC CSVEVTAVETQYF TRBV29-1 NA NA TRBJ2-5
TGTGCCAGCAGCTTAGTATACTCTGCGGGTCTTACCTACGAGCAGTACTTC CASSLVYSAGLTYEQYF TRBV7-2 NA NA TRBJ2-7
TGTGCCACCTCCTACAGGGTGGACAATGAGCAGTTCTTC CATSYRVDNEQFF TRBV2 NA NA TRBJ2-1
TGTGCCAGCAGTTCCATAGCGGGAATCTCCTACGAGCAGTACTTC CASSSIAGISYEQYF TRBV12-3/TRBV12-4 TRBD2 many TRBJ2-7
TGCGCCAGCAGCACCGGGACAGGGGGCCCGTGGGCCGAAGCTTTCTTT CASSTGTGGPWAEAFF TRBV5-1 TRBD1 few TRBJ1-1
TGTGCCAGCAGCTTAGAAGAGAGGAGGCAGTATTTT CASSLEERRQYF TRBV7-9 NA NA TRBJ2-3
TGTGCCAGCAGCGTCGGGGGCTACGAGCAGTACTTC CASSVGGYEQYF TRBV7-8 NA NA TRBJ2-7
TGTGCCAGCAGCTTAGATTGGGACCAGCCCCAGCATTTT CASSLDWDQPQHF TRBV7-2 NA NA TRBJ1-5
TGCAGCGTTGAAGCTGGGAGCTATGGCTACACCTTC CSVEAGSYGYTF TRBV29-1 NA NA TRBJ1-2
TGCGCCAGCAGCCCGAGATACGACAGGGGCGCGCTTACCCATGAGCAGTTCTTC CASSPRYDRGALTHEQFF TRBV4-3 TRBD1 NA TRBJ2-1
TGCGCCAGCAGCCAAGAGCTAGCGAGTCAGCCCCAGCATTTT CASSQELASQPQHF TRBV4-1 NA NA TRBJ1-5
TGTGCCAGCAGTTTCCGGCGTAACAATGAGCAGTTCTTC CASSFRRNNEQFF TRBV27 NA NA TRBJ2-1
TGTGCCAGCAGCCATACACCGGGACAGCGCTCCTACGAGCAGTACTTC CASSHTPGQRSYEQYF TRBV21-1 NA few TRBJ2-7
TGTGTCAGCAGCCGGGACCTGCAAGAGACCCAGTACTTC CVSSRDLQETQYF TRBV6-6 NA NA TRBJ2-5
TGTGCCAGCAGCTTGTCCTTGACAATCGCACCTCGGGAGCAGTACTTC CASSLSLTIAPREQYF TRBV27 NA NA TRBJ2-7
TGTGCCATCAGTGAGTCCGGGACCCGGGGATACGAGCAGTACTTC CAISESGTRGYEQYF TRBV10-3 NA NA TRBJ2-7
TGTGCCAGCCGCAAAACAGGGGGCACTGAAGCTTTCTTT CASRKTGGTEAFF TRBV7-9 TRBD1 once TRBJ1-1
TGCGCCAGCAGCTCTCAGGGGGGAGCCAAAAACATTCAGTACTTC CASSSQGGAKNIQYF TRBV5-1 NA NA TRBJ2-4
TGTGCCAGCGTCCTGGGACAGGGGGCAAATCAGCCCCAGCATTTT CASVLGQGANQPQHF TRBV7-2 TRBD1 many TRBJ1-5
TGCAGTGCTAGAGGGCCTCTAGCGGGAGTCGCCTACGAGCAGTACTTC CSARGPLAGVAYEQYF TRBV20-1 TRBD2 few TRBJ2-7
TGTGCCAGCAGACACGGACAGGACTATAATTCACCCCTCCACTTT CASRHGQDYNSPLHF TRBV2 TRBD1 NA TRBJ1-6
TGTGCCAGCAGACTTGGGCAGGGGGTGGCCTACGAGCAGTACTTC CASRLGQGVAYEQYF TRBV6-5 TRBD1 NA TRBJ2-7
TGTGCCAGCAGTGGAGAACCGGGACACCCTCAAGAGACCCAGTACTTC CASSGEPGHPQETQYF TRBV6-6 NA few TRBJ2-5
TGTGCCATCAGTAAGGGACAGGCATATAGCAATCAGCCCCAGCATTTT CAISKGQAYSNQPQHF TRBV10-3 TRBD1 many TRBJ1-5
TGTGCCAGCTCTACCACCGCTCCGGGACTAGCGGGAATCGAGCAGTTCTTC CASSTTAPGLAGIEQFF TRBV18 TRBD2 many TRBJ2-1
TGCGCCAGCAGCCAAGATCCTACTAGTAATGAGCAGTTCTTC CASSQDPTSNEQFF TRBV4-1 NA NA TRBJ2-1
TGCGCCAGCAGCCCAACAGTGCTCTATGGCTACACCTTC CASSPTVLYGYTF TRBV4-3 NA few TRBJ1-2
TGTGCCAGCTCACCGAACCGGGACACCCTCCACGGCTACACCTTC CASSPNRDTLHGYTF TRBV18 NA many TRBJ1-2
TGCAGCACCCGGGACAGGGGGCTCTGGACCACTGAAGCTTTCTTT CSTRDRGLWTTEAFF TRBV29-1 TRBD1 NA TRBJ1-1
TGTGCCAGCAGCGTAAGGGACAGGGGACCCTACGAGCAGTACTTC CASSVRDRGPYEQYF TRBV9 TRBD1 NA TRBJ2-7
TGTGCCAGCAGCCTAACAGGGGTCCCCACTGAAGCTTTCTTT CASSLTGVPTEAFF TRBV5-5 TRBD1 NA TRBJ1-1
TGCAGCGCTGGCCACAGGGTTTTGAACACCGGGGAGCTGTTTTTT CSAGHRVLNTGELFF TRBV29-1 NA many TRBJ2-2
TGTGCCAGCAGCTACGCCGGCCTCTACGAGCAGTACTTC CASSYAGLYEQYF TRBV7-2 NA many TRBJ2-7
TGTGCCAGCAGCGTATACGGGGAGCTGTTTTTT CASSVYGELFF TRBV9 NA NA TRBJ2-2
TGTGCCAGCAGTTACGGTGGAGGGGACTACGAGCAGTACTTC CASSYGGGDYEQYF TRBV6-5 NA few TRBJ2-7
TGTGCCAGCAGCCCCGTCGGGGGAAACACCGGGGAGCTGTTTTTT CASSPVGGNTGELFF TRBV7-6 NA NA TRBJ2-2
TGTGCTAGCAGACAGGGGTCTACCGGGGAGCTGTTTTTT CASRQGSTGELFF TRBV7-7 TRBD1 NA TRBJ2-2
TGTGCTAGCAGCTACGGGTGGCTAGCGGAGCTGATCACCTACGAGCAGTACTTC CASSYGWLAELITYEQYF TRBV7-7 TRBD2 NA TRBJ2-7
TGTGCCAGCAGCGCCCTCAGGGGCTCCTACGAGCAGTACTTC CASSALRGSYEQYF TRBV27 NA NA TRBJ2-7
TGTGCCATCTTAGACAGGATGAACACTGAAGCTTTCTTT CAILDRMNTEAFF TRBV10-3 NA once TRBJ1-1
TGTGCCAGCAGCTTAATAGGGGCTCTACCCACAGATACGCAGTATTTT CASSLIGALPTDTQYF TRBV7-3 NA NA TRBJ2-3
TGTGCCAGCAGTAGACAGGGAGGAGATACGCAGTATTTT CASSRQGGDTQYF TRBV28 NA few TRBJ2-3
TGCAGTGGTAGAATTCCGGGACAGGGGGTCGGTGAGCAGTTCTTC CSGRIPGQGVGEQFF TRBV20-1 TRBD1 NA TRBJ2-1
TGTGCCAGCGTGGGACAGTATAATTCACCCCTCCACTTT CASVGQYNSPLHF TRBV6-5 TRBD1 few TRBJ1-6
TGTGCCAGCAGTTTGGAGGGAAGAAGTGGCTACACCTTC CASSLEGRSGYTF TRBV27 NA NA TRBJ1-2
TGTGCCAGCAGCTTATCTCCAGCTACTAATGAAAAACTGTTTTTT CASSLSPATNEKLFF TRBV11-2 NA many TRBJ1-4
TGCAGTGCTGGAGTGCCAGGACATTACACCGGGGAGCTGTTTTTT CSAGVPGHYTGELFF TRBV20-1 NA NA TRBJ2-2
TGTGCCAGCAGTGTAGGGGGCCCCTACAATGAGCAGTTCTTC CASSVGGPYNEQFF TRBV2 TRBD1 many TRBJ2-1